The T cell receptor (beta chain) described here comes from a study of neurological immune-mediated disorders. This clonotype has at least ten counts. Time point here: longitudinal time-point 1 (baseline). TCRdb itself ran the 5' RACE reads through MiXCR, one entry per CDR3 protein. This table holds approximately 46,000 distinct CDR3 sequences, about a tenth found once. Germline V CDR1 and CDR2: MNHNS, SASEGT. The CDR3 covers 12 residues. V was clipped by 3 bases and J by 12 bases, with 12 bases between them. The clonotype originates from a middle-aged woman in good health. What was sequenced was PBMCs. The genes are TRBV6-1 and TRBJ2-1; weak D call: TRBD1 (5 bases). In DNA, the CDR3 is TGTGCCAGCAGTGACCCATCCCAGGGGCAGTTCTTC. This gives the protein CASSDPSQGQFF.